This T cell receptor beta chain was retrieved from a study of neurological immune-mediated disorders. Study-wide results and caveats: There were no CDR3 amino acid sequences shared by expanded clones across subjects, a result suggesting private repertoires in all groups.

Ten or more counts support this clonotype. The antigen is not known. The CDR3 covers 15 residues. Germline V gene sequence: CDR1 SGHAT, CDR2 FQDESV (reference sequence). The V end was cut by 10 bases, the J end by 6 bases, with 21 bases between. The cDNA was produced through 5'RACE with 10-nucleotide random UMIs. TCRdb itself ran the 5' RACE reads through MiXCR, one entry per CDR3 protein. The table records about 48,000 distinct CDR3 sequences, about 13% of them present only once. Noted time point: longitudinal time-point 3. The unsorted libraries had their origin in 2 million PBMCs stored at -80 C. The receptor's source is a male donor with HTLV-1-associated myelopathy (HAM/TSP). The sample comprised PBMCs. The chain couples TRBV11-1 to TRBJ2-2; possibly TRBD2 for D (6 bases). The CDR3 region has the DNA TGTGCCACCTCCACCGGGGGAGGAGAATCCGGGGAGCTGTTTTTT. This encodes CATSTGGGESGELFF.